This T cell receptor beta chain was profiled in a study of blood T cell repertoires in COVID-19. Study context: The study drew acute and convalescent COVID-19 samples from the United States, Italy and Spain.

Profiled with immunoSEQ multiplex PCR; TCRdb holds only in-frame clones, not every one. The data show about 47,000 clones, over 75% seen once. Germline CDR1 and CDR2: KGHDR and SFDVKD. Trimming at V came to 9 bases and at J to 3 bases, leaving 6 bases not matched to a gene. The CDR3 loop spans 15 amino acids. Source material: peripheral blood. This clonotype was obtained from a woman older than 75 with COVID-19, enrolled during active disease. The rearrangement uses TRBV24-1 and TRBJ2-1; TRBD2 aligns across 11 bases. CDR3 sequence reads: CATGTSGSGYNEQFF. The CDR3 nucleotides read TGTGCCACCGGTACTAGCGGGAGTGGCTACAATGAGCAGTTCTTC.